The sequence of this T cell receptor beta chain was determined in a study of regulatory T cells in long-lasting Graves disease. Time point in this sample: persistent/refractory GD, antithyroid drugs over 5 years with positive TRAb. Extracted RNA from PBMCs served as the source of the TCR library. Overall study results and limits: The study found TRBV28, TRBJ1-2 and TRBJ2-5 favored in persistent disease. Fewer public clonotypes were shared by new patients (roughly 970) than by persistent patients (approximately 2,700). Small numbers of samples may have cut accuracy.

The germline CDR1 and CDR2 sequences are WSHSY and SAAADI. The CDR3 runs 14 residues. The ends were cut back, 2 bases at V and 0 bases at J, with 5 bases in the middle. This clonotype was detected ten times or more. Its antigen is unidentified. Researchers made TCR beta libraries by using iRepertoire HTBI primers and running Arm-PCR on CDR3 regions. One entry per CDR3 protein, called by TCRdb with MiXCR from the multiplex PCR reads. The data show about 430,000 distinct CDR3 sequences, 21% seen once. The clonotype was recovered from a female donor with Graves disease. The chain links TRBV10-2 to TRBJ1-5; unclear D gene. The source material was peripheral blood mononuclear cells (PBMCs), sampled when the disease was refractory, from a patient treated with antithyroid drugs. Here the CDR3 reads CASSEQYSNQPQHF. CDR3 bases: TGCGCCAGCAGTGAGCAGTATAGCAATCAGCCCCAGCATTTT.